Listed below are T cell receptor beta chains from one sample, sequenced in a study of memory CD4+ T cells and cytomegalovirus serostatus. The protocol was immunoSEQ multiplex PCR, while the TCRdb copy is restricted to in-frame clones and leaves out a portion. The sample holds about 54,000 clones, 70% to 85% seen once. Material for sequencing was memory CD4+ T cells from blood. These receptors were collected from an adult in good health and CMV-seropositive. Each CDR3 is given with its conserved first and last residue. Each record gives: V gene, J gene, CDR3 protein.

V gene: TRBV7-2; J gene: TRBJ2-1; CDR3 protein: CASSSTGTGNSNEQFF
V gene: TRBV5-6; J gene: TRBJ2-5; CDR3 protein: CASSGVTSGTETQYF
V gene: TRBV7-3; J gene: TRBJ1-1; CDR3 protein: CASSLNSANTEAFF
V gene: TRBV7-2; J gene: TRBJ1-5; CDR3 protein: CASSSTGTTNQPQHF
V gene: TRBV7-8; J gene: TRBJ2-1; CDR3 protein: CASSPFLGGLSYNEQFF
V gene: TRBV14; J gene: TRBJ2-3; CDR3 protein: CASSRMTASTDTQYF
V gene: TRBV4-3; J gene: TRBJ1-4; CDR3 protein: CASSQEAVRGEKLFF
V gene: TRBV7-2; J gene: TRBJ2-2; CDR3 protein: CASSPGSTSTGELFF
V gene: TRBV7-2; J gene: TRBJ1-3; CDR3 protein: CASSLGTLGNTIYF
V gene: TRBV11-2; J gene: TRBJ2-1; CDR3 protein: CASSFGSSYNEQFF
V gene: TRBV4-2; J gene: TRBJ1-1; CDR3 protein: CASSQETGWNTEAFF